These 15 T cell receptor beta chains were sequenced from one sample in a study of graft-versus-host responses after intestinal transplantation. The method was immunoSEQ multiplex PCR; TCRdb's version includes in-frame clones alone and lacks a portion of them. The data hold some 45,000 clones, with around 90% observed a single time. The source material was PBMCs, sampled 524 days after transplant. Receptors originate from a human patient who received an intestinal transplant, so some T cells may come from the graft donor.

The genes are TRBV5-1 and TRBJ2-7; 8 bases map to TRBD1. There are 13 residues in the CDR3. The trim removed 7 bases at V and 2 bases at J, leaving 5 bases unmatched. Germline V CDR1 and CDR2: SGHRS, YFSETQ. The CDR3 reads CASGQGLTYEQYF. For the CDR3, the DNA is TGCGCCAGCGGACAGGGCCTAACCTACGAGCAGTACTTC.

The chain links TRBV27 to TRBJ1-1, with 11 bases matching TRBD1. CDR1 is MNHEY, CDR2 SMNVEV, per germline (reference sequence). V lost 7 bases, J lost 4 bases, and 8 bases stayed unmatched. This CDR3 is 15 amino acids long. This chain's CDR3 is CASTLDGTGGTEAFF. For the CDR3, the DNA is TGTGCCAGCACCCTCGACGGGACAGGGGGCACTGAAGCTTTCTTT.

The V gene is TRBV29-1, the J gene TRBJ2-3; TRBD2 aligns across 8 bases. The junction had 16 bases not matched to a gene; V was cut back by 3 bases and J by 2 bases. The CDR3 totals 18 residues. The germline gives CDR1 SQVTM, CDR2 ANQGSEA. The CDR3: CSVDTLGASGLSTDTQYF. The CDR3 region has the DNA TGCAGCGTTGACACCCTGGGGGCTAGCGGGCTATCCACAGATACGCAGTATTTT.

This clone has just a few counts. The chain uses TRBV5-4 and TRBJ2-1, with TRBD2 as a possible D gene (6 bases). CDR3 length: 13 amino acids. Germline V gene sequence: CDR1 SGHNT, CDR2 YYREEE (reference sequence). V was shortened by 4 bases and J by 4 bases, with 9 bases between the two germline ends. The CDR3 protein is CASSPDYYNEQFF. CDR3 in DNA: TGTGCCAGCAGCCCGGACTATTACAATGAGCAGTTCTTC.

The chain combines TRBV4-1 with TRBJ2-1; D is undetermined. The V end was cut by 5 bases, the J end by 6 bases, with 17 bases between. CDR1 and CDR2 from the germline V gene are MGHRA and YSYEKL. CDR3 length equals 15 residues. The CDR3 protein is CASSTLGREGNEQFF. The CDR3, as DNA: TGCGCCAGCAGCACCCTTGGTAGGGAAGGCAATGAGCAGTTCTTC.

This clone was seen a handful of times. The gene calls are TRBV2 and TRBJ1-5; D may be TRBD1 (5 bases). The CDR3 consists of 16 residues. V lost 5 bases to trimming and J lost 9 bases, with 23 bases between them. The germline V gene has CDR1 SNHLY and CDR2 FYNNEI. The CDR3 protein is CASSLRGSGSLGPQHF. The CDR3 region has the DNA TGTGCCAGCAGTTTACGGGGATCAGGGAGCTTGGGGCCCCAGCATTTT.

J is TRBJ2-1 and V is TRBV6-5; D tentatively fits TRBD1 or TRBD2 (5 bases each). The CDR3 runs to 12 residues. The germline CDR1 and CDR2 sequences are MNHEY and SVGAGI. The ends were cut back, 2 bases at V and 7 bases at J, with 6 bases in the middle. The CDR3 DNA follows: TGTGCCAGCAGTTACGAGGGGAATGAGCAGTTCTTC. Translation: CASSYEGNEQFF.

DNA of the CDR3: TGTGCCAGTAGTCGGGGGACGGTTGATTCACCCCTCCACTTT. It is translated as CASSRGTVDSPLHF. V and J are TRBV19 and TRBJ1-6; D might be TRBD1 (5 bases). The CDR3 loop spans 14 amino acids. CDR1 and CDR2 from the germline V gene are LNHDA and SQIVND (reference sequence). Trimming shortened V by 5 bases and J by 8 bases, and 13 bases separated the two germline ends.

The chain uses TRBV4-3 and TRBJ1-2, with TRBD1 identical over 9 bases. Germline assignment: CDR1 LGHNA and CDR2 YSLEER. The CDR3 contains 16 residues. J was trimmed by 6 bases and V by 0 bases; bases with no gene match: 8. In DNA form, the CDR3 reads TGCGCCAGCAGCCAAGAGTTGGGACAGGGTTTAGATGGCTACACCTTC. This encodes CASSQELGQGLDGYTF.

V usage is TRBV5-6 and J usage is TRBJ2-1, with 14 bases aligning to TRBD2. J was trimmed by 8 bases and V by 4 bases; bases with no gene match: 8. Germline CDR1 SGHDT, CDR2 YYEEEE. The CDR3 has 16 amino acids. This CDR3 is CASSAGTSGRMDEQFF. In nucleotides, the CDR3 is TGTGCCAGCAGCGCAGGGACTAGCGGGAGAATGGATGAGCAGTTCTTC. Full variable domain (rest looked up from reference TRBV5-6 and TRBJ2-1): DAGVTQSPTHLIKTRGQQVTLRCSPKSGHDTVSWYQQALGQGPQFIFQYYEEEERQRGNFPDRFSGHQFPNYSSELNVNALLLGDSALYLCASSAGTSGRMDEQFFGPGTRLTVL.

The DNA of the CDR3 is TGTGCCAGCAGCGTAGAGGGACAGCCCTCCTACGAGCAGTACTTC. Encoded protein: CASSVEGQPSYEQYF. The chain uses TRBV9 and TRBJ2-7; TRBD1 matches 7 bases. Losses at the gene ends were 0 bases for V and 0 bases for J; bases not matched to a gene: 3. This CDR3 contains 15 residues. Germline V CDR1 and CDR2: SGDLS, YYNGEE.

The CDR3, as DNA: TGTGCCAGCAGCTCGAACAGGCGGTCTAATGAAAAACTGTTTTTT. Translation gives CASSSNRRSNEKLFF. This chain connects TRBV28 to TRBJ1-4; perhaps TRBD1 as D (5 bases). Trimming shortened V by 6 bases and J by 3 bases, and 14 bases separated the two germline ends. CDR3 length: 15 amino acids. The germline V gene encodes CDR1 MDHEN and CDR2 SYDVKM.

The count of this clone is one. This rearrangement joins TRBV5-1 to TRBJ2-1; 9 nucleotides agree with TRBD1. V lost 5 bases to trimming and J lost 2 bases; unmatched junction nucleotides: 5. There are 15 residues in the CDR3. Germline CDR1 and CDR2: SGHRS and YFSETQ. CDR3 sequence (DNA): TGCGCCAGCAGACCGGGACAGGGCACCTACAATGAGCAGTTCTTC. Protein product: CASRPGQGTYNEQFF.

The chain uses TRBV9 and TRBJ2-6, with D possibly TRBD1 on 6 matching bases. Germline loops: CDR1 SGDLS, CDR2 YYNGEE. This CDR3 comprises 14 residues. Between the trimmed V and J ends, which lost 3 bases and 4 bases, there was a span of 8 bases. The CDR3 spells CASSGGPGANVLTF. CDR3 DNA: TGTGCCAGCAGCGGGGGGCCGGGGGCCAACGTCCTGACTTTC. The full variable domain, completed using reference TRBV9 and TRBJ2-6, is DSGVTQTPKHLITATGQRVTLRCSPRSGDLSVYWYQQSLDQGLQFLIQYYNGEERAKGNILERFSAQQFPDLHSELNLSSLELGDSALYFCASSGGPGANVLTFGAGSRLTVL.

V gene TRBV18 combines with J gene TRBJ1-4; 8 nucleotides line up with TRBD1. The CDR3 loop spans 13 amino acids. The trim removed 3 bases at V and 14 bases at J, leaving 8 bases unmatched. Germline V lookup: CDR1 KGHSH, CDR2 LQKENI. The CDR3 sequence: CASSPTTGAWLFF. CDR3 bases: TGTGCCAGCTCACCCACGACAGGGGCATGGCTGTTTTTT.